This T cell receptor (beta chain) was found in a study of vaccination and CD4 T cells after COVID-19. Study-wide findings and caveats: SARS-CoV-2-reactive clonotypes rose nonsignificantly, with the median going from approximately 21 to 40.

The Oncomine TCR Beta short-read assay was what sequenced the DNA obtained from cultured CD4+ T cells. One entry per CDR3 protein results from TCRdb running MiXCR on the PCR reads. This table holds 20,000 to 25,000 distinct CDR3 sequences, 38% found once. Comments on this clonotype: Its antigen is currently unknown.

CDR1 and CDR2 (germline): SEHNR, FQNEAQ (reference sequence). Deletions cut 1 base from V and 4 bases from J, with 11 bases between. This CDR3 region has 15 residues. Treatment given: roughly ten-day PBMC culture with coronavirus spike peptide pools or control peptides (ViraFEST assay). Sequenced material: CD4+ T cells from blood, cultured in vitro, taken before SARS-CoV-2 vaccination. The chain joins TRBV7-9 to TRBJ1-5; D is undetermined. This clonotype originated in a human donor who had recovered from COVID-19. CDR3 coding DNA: TGTGCCAGCAGCTTAGGCTCGGATAGAAATCAGCCCCAGCATTTT. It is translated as CASSLGSDRNQPQHF.